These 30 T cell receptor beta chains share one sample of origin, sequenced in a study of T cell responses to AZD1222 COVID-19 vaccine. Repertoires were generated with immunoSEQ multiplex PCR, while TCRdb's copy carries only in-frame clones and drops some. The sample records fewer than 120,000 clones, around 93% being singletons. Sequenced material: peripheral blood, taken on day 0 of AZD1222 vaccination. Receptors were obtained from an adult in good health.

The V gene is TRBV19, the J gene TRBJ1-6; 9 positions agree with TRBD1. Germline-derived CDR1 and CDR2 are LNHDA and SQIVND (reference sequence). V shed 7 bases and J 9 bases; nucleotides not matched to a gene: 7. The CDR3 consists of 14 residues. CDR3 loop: CASTIQGASSPLHF. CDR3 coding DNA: TGTGCCAGTACCATACAGGGGGCCAGTTCACCCCTCCACTTT.

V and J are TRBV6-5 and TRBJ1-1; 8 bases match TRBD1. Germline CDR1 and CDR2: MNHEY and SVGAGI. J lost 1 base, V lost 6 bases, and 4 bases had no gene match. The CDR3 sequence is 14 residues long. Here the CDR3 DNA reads TGTGCCAGCAGAGGACAGGGACCGAACACTGAAGCTTTCTTT. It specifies CASRGQGPNTEAFF.

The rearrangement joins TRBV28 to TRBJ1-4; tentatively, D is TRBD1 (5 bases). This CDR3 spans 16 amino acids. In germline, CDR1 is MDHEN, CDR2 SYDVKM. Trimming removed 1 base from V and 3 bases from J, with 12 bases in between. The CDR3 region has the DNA TGTGCCAGCAGTTTATTTCAGGGAGAGGCTAATGAAAAACTGTTTTTT. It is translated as CASSLFQGEANEKLFF.

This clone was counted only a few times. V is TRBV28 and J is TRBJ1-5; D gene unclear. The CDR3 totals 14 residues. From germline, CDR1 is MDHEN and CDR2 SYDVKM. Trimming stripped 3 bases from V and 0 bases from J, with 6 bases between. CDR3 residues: CASSFPGSNQPQHF. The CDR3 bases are TGTGCCAGCAGTTTTCCTGGTAGCAATCAGCCCCAGCATTTT.

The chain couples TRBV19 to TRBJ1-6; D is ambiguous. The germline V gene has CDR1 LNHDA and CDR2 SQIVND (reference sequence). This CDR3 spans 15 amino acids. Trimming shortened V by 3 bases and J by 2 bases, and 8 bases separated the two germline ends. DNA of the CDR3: TGTGCCAGTAGTATCGGCGGGACCTATAATTCACCCCTCCACTTT. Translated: CASSIGGTYNSPLHF.

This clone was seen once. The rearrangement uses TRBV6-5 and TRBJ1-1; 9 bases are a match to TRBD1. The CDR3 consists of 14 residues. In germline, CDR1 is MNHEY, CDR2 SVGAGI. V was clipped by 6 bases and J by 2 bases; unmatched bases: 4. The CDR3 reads CASSPQGANTEAFF. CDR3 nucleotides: TGTGCCAGCAGCCCACAGGGGGCAAACACTGAAGCTTTCTTT.

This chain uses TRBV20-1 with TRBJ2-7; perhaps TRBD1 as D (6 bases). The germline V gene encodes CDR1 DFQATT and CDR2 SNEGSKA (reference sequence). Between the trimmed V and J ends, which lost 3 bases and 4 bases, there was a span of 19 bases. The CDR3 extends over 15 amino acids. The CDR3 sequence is CSASTPVKGVYEQYF. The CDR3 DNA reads TGCAGTGCTAGTACACCCGTAAAGGGGGTGTACGAGCAGTACTTC.

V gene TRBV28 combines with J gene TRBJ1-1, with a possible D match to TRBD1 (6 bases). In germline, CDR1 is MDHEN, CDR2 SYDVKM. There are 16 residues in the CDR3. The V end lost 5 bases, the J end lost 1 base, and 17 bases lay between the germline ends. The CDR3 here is CASSPSGGPGNTEAFF. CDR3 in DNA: TGTGCCAGCAGTCCTTCGGGGGGCCCGGGGAACACTGAAGCTTTCTTT. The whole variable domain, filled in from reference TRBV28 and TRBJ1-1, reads DVKVTQSSRYLVKRTGEKVFLECVQDMDHENMFWYRQDPGLGLRLIYFSYDVKMKEKGDIPEGYSVSREKKERFSLILESASTNQTSMYLCASSPSGGPGNTEAFFGQGTRLTVV.

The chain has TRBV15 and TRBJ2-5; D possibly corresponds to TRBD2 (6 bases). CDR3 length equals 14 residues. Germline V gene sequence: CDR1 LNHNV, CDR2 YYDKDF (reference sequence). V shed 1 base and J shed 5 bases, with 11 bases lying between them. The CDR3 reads CATSRGAGRETQYF. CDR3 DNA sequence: TGTGCCACCAGCAGAGGTGCGGGGAGGGAGACCCAGTACTTC.

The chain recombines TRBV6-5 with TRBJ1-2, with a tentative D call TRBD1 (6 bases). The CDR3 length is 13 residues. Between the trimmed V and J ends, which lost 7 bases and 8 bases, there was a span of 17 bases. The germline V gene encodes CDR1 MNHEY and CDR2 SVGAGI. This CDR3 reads CASTGGGAQGYTF. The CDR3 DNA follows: TGTGCCAGCACCGGAGGGGGGGCTCAAGGCTACACCTTC.

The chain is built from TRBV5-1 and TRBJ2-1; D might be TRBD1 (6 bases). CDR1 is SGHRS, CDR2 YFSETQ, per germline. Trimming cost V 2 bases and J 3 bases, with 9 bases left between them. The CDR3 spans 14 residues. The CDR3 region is CASSFGQNYNEQFF. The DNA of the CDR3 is TGCGCCAGCAGCTTCGGACAGAACTACAATGAGCAGTTCTTC.

In DNA, the CDR3 is TGTGCCAGCAGTGAGGCAGGGGGGTTGAGAACTGAAGCTTTCTTT. Translated: CASSEAGGLRTEAFF. The V and J genes are TRBV2 and TRBJ1-1, with TRBD1 identical over 7 bases. J was trimmed by 5 bases and V by 3 bases; bases with no gene match: 9. The length of the CDR3 is 15 residues. Germline CDR1 and CDR2: SNHLY and FYNNEI.

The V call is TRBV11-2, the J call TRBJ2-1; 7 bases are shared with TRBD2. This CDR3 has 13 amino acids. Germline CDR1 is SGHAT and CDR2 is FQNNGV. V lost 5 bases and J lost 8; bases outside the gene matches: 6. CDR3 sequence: CASSRGTIHEQFF. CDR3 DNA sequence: TGTGCCAGCAGCCGAGGGACTATTCATGAGCAGTTCTTC. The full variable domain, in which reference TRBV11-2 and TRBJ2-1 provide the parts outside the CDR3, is EAGVAQSPRYKIIEKRQSVAFWCNPISGHATLYWYQQILGQGPKLLIQFQNNGVVDDSQLPKDRFSAERLKGVDSTLKIQPAKLEDSAVYLCASSRGTIHEQFFGPGTRLTVL.

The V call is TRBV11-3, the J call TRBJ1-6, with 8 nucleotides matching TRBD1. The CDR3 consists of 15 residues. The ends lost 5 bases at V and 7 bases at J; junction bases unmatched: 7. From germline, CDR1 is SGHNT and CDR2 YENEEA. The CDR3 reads CASSKTGDKNSPLHF. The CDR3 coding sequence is TGTGCCAGCAGCAAGACAGGGGATAAGAATTCACCCCTCCACTTT.

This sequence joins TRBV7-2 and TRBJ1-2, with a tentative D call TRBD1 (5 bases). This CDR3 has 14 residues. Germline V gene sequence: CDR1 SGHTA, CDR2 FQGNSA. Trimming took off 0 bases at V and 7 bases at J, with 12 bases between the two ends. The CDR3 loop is CASSLALRDGGYTF. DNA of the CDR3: TGTGCCAGCAGCTTAGCGCTCAGGGACGGTGGCTACACCTTC. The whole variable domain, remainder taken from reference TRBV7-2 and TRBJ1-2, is GAGVSQSPSNKVTEKGKDVELRCDPISGHTALYWYRQSLGQGLEFLIYFQGNSAPDKSGLPSDRFSAERTGGSVSTLTIQRTQQEDSAVYLCASSLALRDGGYTFGSGTRLTVV.

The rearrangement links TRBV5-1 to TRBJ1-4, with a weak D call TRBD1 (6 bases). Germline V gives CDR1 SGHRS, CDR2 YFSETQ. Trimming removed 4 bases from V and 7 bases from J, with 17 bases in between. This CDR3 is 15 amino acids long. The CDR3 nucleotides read TGCGCCAGCAGCCTCAACCGGGACAACCGTGAAAAACTGTTTTTT. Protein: CASSLNRDNREKLFF. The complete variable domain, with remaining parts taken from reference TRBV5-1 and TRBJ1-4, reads KAGVTQTPRYLIKTRGQQVTLSCSPISGHRSVSWYQQTPGQGLQFLFEYFSETQRNKGNFPGRFSGRQFSNSRSEMNVSTLELGDSALYLCASSLNRDNREKLFFGSGTQLSVL.

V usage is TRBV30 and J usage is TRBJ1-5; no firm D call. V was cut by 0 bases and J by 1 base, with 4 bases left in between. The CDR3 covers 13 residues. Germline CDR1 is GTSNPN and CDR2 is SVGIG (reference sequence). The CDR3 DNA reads TGTGCCTGGAGTGTTAGGAGCAATCAGCCCCAGCATTTT. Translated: CAWSVRSNQPQHF.

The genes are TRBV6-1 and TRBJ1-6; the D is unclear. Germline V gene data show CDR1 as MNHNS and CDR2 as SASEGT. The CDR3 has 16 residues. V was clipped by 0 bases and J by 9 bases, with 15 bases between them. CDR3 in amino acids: CASSEAGMALGSPLHF. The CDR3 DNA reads TGTGCCAGCAGTGAAGCAGGTATGGCGTTGGGTTCACCCCTCCACTTT.

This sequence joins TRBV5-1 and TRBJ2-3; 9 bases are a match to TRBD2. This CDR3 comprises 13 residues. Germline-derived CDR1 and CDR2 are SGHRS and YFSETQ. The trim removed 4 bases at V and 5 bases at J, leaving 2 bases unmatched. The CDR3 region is CASSRAGGDTQYF. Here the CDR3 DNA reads TGCGCCAGCAGCAGAGCGGGAGGAGATACGCAGTATTTT.

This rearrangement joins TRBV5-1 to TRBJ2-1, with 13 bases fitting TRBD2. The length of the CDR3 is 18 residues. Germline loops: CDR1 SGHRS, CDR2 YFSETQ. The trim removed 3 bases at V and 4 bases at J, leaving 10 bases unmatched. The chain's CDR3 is CASSSRRTSGGAYNEQFF. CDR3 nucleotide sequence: TGCGCCAGCAGCTCGCGTCGCACTAGCGGGGGGGCATACAATGAGCAGTTCTTC.

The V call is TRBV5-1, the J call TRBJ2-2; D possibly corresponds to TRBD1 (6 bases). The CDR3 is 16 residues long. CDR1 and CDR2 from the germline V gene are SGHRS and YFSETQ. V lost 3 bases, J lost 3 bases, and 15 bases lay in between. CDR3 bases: TGCGCCAGCAGCTCCAAGGACAGAGGGTACACCGGGGAGCTGTTTTTT. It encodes CASSSKDRGYTGELFF. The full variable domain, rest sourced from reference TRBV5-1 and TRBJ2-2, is KAGVTQTPRYLIKTRGQQVTLSCSPISGHRSVSWYQQTPGQGLQFLFEYFSETQRNKGNFPGRFSGRQFSNSRSEMNVSTLELGDSALYLCASSSKDRGYTGELFFGEGSRLTVL.

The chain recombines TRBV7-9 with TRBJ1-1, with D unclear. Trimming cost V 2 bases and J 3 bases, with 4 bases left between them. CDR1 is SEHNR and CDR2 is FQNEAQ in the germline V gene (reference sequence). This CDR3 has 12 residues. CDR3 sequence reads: CASSLSDTEAFF. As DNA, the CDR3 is TGTGCCAGCAGCTTATCGGACACTGAAGCTTTCTTT. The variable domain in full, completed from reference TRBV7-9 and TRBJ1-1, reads DTGVSQNPRHKITKRGQNVTFRCDPISEHNRLYWYRQTLGQGPEFLTYFQNEAQLEKSRLLSDRFSAERPKGSFSTLEIQRTEQGDSAMYLCASSLSDTEAFFGQGTRLTVV.

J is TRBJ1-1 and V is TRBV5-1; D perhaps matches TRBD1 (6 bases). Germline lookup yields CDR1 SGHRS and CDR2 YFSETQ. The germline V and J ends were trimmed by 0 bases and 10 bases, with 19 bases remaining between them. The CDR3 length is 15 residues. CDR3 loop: CASSLASGTTGGAFF. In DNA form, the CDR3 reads TGCGCCAGCAGCTTGGCCTCCGGGACAACTGGCGGAGCTTTCTTT.

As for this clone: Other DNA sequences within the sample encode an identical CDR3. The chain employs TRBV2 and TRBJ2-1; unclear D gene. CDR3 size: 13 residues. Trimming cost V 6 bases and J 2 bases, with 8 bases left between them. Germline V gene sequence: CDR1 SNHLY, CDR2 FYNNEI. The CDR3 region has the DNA TGTGCCAGCAGGGGGTCCCCCTACAATGAGCAGTTCTTC. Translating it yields CASRGSPYNEQFF.

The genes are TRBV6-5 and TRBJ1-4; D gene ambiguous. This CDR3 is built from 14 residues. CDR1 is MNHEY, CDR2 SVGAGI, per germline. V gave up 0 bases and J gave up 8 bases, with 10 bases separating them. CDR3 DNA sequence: TGTGCCAGCAGTTACTCAGGCCGGAAAGAAAAACTGTTTTTT. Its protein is CASSYSGRKEKLFF.

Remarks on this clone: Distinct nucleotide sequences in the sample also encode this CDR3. CDR3 in amino acids: CASRMTGYGYTF. The CDR3 DNA reads as TGTGCCAGCAGGATGACGGGCTATGGCTACACCTTC. The gene calls are TRBV12-3 or TRBV12-4 and TRBJ1-2; no firm D call. V shed 6 bases and J shed 4 bases, with 9 bases lying between them. The CDR3 runs to 12 residues.

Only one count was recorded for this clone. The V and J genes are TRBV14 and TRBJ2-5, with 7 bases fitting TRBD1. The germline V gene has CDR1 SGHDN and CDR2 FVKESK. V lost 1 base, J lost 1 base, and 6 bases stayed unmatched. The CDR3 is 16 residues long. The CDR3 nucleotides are TGTGCCAGCAGCCAAGGAAACAGGGGCCCCCAAGAGACCCAGTACTTC. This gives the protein CASSQGNRGPQETQYF.

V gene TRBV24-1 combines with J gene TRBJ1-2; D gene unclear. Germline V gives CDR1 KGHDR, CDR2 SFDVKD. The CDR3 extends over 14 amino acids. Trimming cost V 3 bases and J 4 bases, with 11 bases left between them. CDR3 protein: CATSDTRSGYGYTF. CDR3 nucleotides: TGTGCCACCAGTGATACTCGCAGTGGCTATGGCTACACCTTC.

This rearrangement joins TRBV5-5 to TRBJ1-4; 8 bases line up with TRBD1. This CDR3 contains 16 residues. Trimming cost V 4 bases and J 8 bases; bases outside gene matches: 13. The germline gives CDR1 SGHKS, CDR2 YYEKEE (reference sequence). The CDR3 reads CASSVPRGTGGEKLFF. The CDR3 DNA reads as TGTGCCAGCAGCGTCCCCCGCGGGACAGGCGGAGAAAAACTGTTTTTT.

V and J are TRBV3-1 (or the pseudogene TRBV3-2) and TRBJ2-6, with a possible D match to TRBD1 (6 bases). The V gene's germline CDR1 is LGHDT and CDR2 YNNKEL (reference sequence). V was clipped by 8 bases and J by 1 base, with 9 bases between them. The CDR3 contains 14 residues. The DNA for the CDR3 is TGTGCCAGCGCCCAGGGGTCTGGGGCCAACGTCCTGACTTTC. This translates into CASAQGSGANVLTF.